One sample yielded the 13 T cell receptor beta chains listed below, sequenced in a study of shared clonotypes between healthy human individuals. Sequenced by immunoSEQ multiplex PCR; TCRdb stores in-frame clones only, minus some. The sample records around 2.5 million clones, 93% being singletons. Source material: naive CD4+ T cells from PBMCs. As for subset: CD45RA+ positively selected. These receptors came from a man between 18 and 29 years old in good health. Some clones in this sample may be carry-over from other donors' samples.

The chain is built from TRBV7-2 and TRBJ2-5; no clear D gene. CDR1 SGHTA and CDR2 FQGNSA come from the germline V gene. Deletions cut 4 bases from V and 5 bases from J, with 11 bases between. The CDR3 contains 13 residues. The CDR3 protein is CASSYLWAETQYF. The CDR3 DNA sequence: TGTGCCAGCAGCTACCTATGGGCCGAGACCCAGTACTTC.

The chain links TRBV4-2 to TRBJ1-4; D is possibly TRBD1 (5 bases). The CDR3 runs to 16 residues. Germline V gene data show CDR1 as LGHNA and CDR2 as YNFKEQ. V was trimmed by 1 base and J by 5 bases, leaving 14 bases between them. CDR3 DNA: TGTGCCAGCAGCCAAGGAAAGGAGTGGGGCAATGAAAAACTGTTTTTT. Translating it yields CASSQGKEWGNEKLFF.

The genes are TRBV18 and TRBJ1-1; D ambiguous. Germline loops: CDR1 KGHSH, CDR2 LQKENI. Trimming cost V 2 bases and J 2 bases, with 15 bases left between them. The CDR3 spans 16 residues. CDR3 nucleotide sequence: TGTGCCAGCTCACCAAAAACCGGACGGGGAAACACTGAAGCTTTCTTT. Protein sequence: CASSPKTGRGNTEAFF.

J is TRBJ1-2 and V is TRBV4-1; D might be TRBD1 (5 bases). The germline V gene encodes CDR1 MGHRA and CDR2 YSYEKL. The CDR3 runs to 15 residues. Trimming removed 4 bases at V and 3 bases at J, with 15 bases between. The CDR3 is CASSRSREAHYGYTF. The CDR3 bases are TGCGCCAGCAGCCGTTCCAGGGAGGCCCACTATGGCTACACCTTC.

V and J are TRBV7-2 and TRBJ2-3; 8 bases map to TRBD2. The CDR3 runs to 14 residues. Germline values: CDR1 SGHTA, CDR2 FQGNSA. V lost 5 bases, J lost 1 base, and 2 bases stayed unmatched. CDR3 region: CASSVTSGTDTQYF. DNA for the CDR3: TGTGCCAGCAGCGTGACTAGCGGCACAGATACGCAGTATTTT.

This rearrangement joins TRBV28 to TRBJ1-4; D ambiguous. The CDR3 contains 13 residues. V was shortened by 6 bases and J by 0 bases, with 5 bases between the two germline ends. Germline V lookup: CDR1 MDHEN, CDR2 SYDVKM. The CDR3, as DNA: TGTGCCAGCAGGACCTCAACTAATGAAAAACTGTTTTTT. As protein: CASRTSTNEKLFF.

The V and J genes are TRBV27 and TRBJ2-1, with D perhaps matching TRBD1 or TRBD2 (5 bases each). V lost 7 bases to trimming and J lost 1 base, with 17 bases between them. The germline CDR1 and CDR2 sequences are MNHEY and SMNVEV (reference sequence). This CDR3 is built from 16 residues. In nucleotides, the CDR3 is TGTGCCAGCACCACGGGGAAGGGGAGATCCTACAATGAGCAGTTCTTC. It codes for CASTTGKGRSYNEQFF.

The chain has TRBV7-2 and TRBJ2-2; TRBD2 is a possible D gene (5 bases). V was clipped by 5 bases and J by 0 bases, with 13 bases between them. The CDR3 runs 16 residues. The germline CDR1 and CDR2 sequences are SGHTA and FQGNSA. CDR3 region: CASSLRWRPNTGELFF. CDR3 in DNA: TGTGCCAGCAGCCTTAGGTGGAGGCCGAACACCGGGGAGCTGTTTTTT.

In nucleotides, the CDR3 is TGTGCCAGCAGTGGGCGGGACAGCAAGAATCAGCCCCAGCATTTT. Translating gives CASSGRDSKNQPQHF. This chain connects TRBV2 to TRBJ1-5, with 7 bases matching TRBD1. V shed 4 bases, J shed 4 bases, and the junction held 7 bases outside the gene matches. Germline V gives CDR1 SNHLY, CDR2 FYNNEI. The CDR3 covers 15 residues.

The J gene is TRBJ2-1, the V gene TRBV18, with D possibly matching TRBD1 (6 bases). Germline V CDR1 and CDR2: KGHSH, LQKENI. This CDR3 is 20 amino acids long. Trimming took 4 bases from V and 0 from J, leaving 25 bases between them. CDR3 nucleotide sequence: TGTGCCAGCTCACTACTAAGAGGGGGTTTGTCTGCGAGCTCCTACAATGAGCAGTTCTTC. Translating it yields CASSLLRGGLSASSYNEQFF.

A word on this clone: The sample has other DNA sequences that encode this CDR3 too. The V call is TRBV4-3, the J call TRBJ2-7, with 7 bases matching TRBD1. CDR1 and CDR2 from the germline V gene are LGHNA and YSLEER. J was trimmed by 3 bases and V by 2 bases; bases with no gene match: 1. CDR3 length: 13 amino acids. The CDR3 protein is CASSQRTGYEQYF. In nucleotides, the CDR3 is TGCGCCAGCAGCCAACGGACAGGCTACGAGCAGTACTTC.

J is TRBJ1-1 and V is TRBV19; D gene ambiguous. V was trimmed by 5 bases and J by 4 bases, leaving 8 bases between them. CDR1 is LNHDA, CDR2 SQIVND, per germline (reference sequence). The CDR3 has 12 residues. The CDR3 reads CASSSPGTEAFF. For the CDR3, the DNA is TGTGCCAGTAGTTCCCCCGGCACTGAAGCTTTCTTT.

The gene calls are TRBV15 and TRBJ1-2; 7 bases match TRBD1. V lost 4 bases to trimming and J lost 4 bases; unmatched junction nucleotides: 9. The CDR3 totals 15 residues. Germline V CDR1 and CDR2: LNHNV, YYDKDF (reference sequence). This CDR3 reads CATSMDGRGSYGYTF. The CDR3 DNA reads as TGTGCCACCAGCATGGATGGCAGGGGGTCCTATGGCTACACCTTC.